The next 7 T cell receptor beta chains were all read from a single sample in a study of blood T cell repertoires in COVID-19 (dated by TCRdb to the early 2020s). Libraries were constructed by the immunoSEQ multiplex PCR assay. The table was pulled from immuneACCESS by TCRdb, which kept in-frame rearrangements only. Such tables lose some clones; where checked, under half of the loss comes from unresolved V genes, and the rest has no known cause. The sample has 130,000 or so clones on record, 84% of them singletons. The ten largest make up roughly 3.4% of the sample. Sequencing was carried out using PBMCs or T cells enriched from blood (not recorded which). All receptors derive from a woman in her forties or fifties with acute COVID-19.

The chain combines TRBV5-1 with TRBJ2-2; 9 positions agree with TRBD2. Germline V CDR1 and CDR2: SGHRS, YFSETQ. The length of the CDR3 is 15 residues. V shed 0 bases, J shed 7 bases, and the junction held 4 bases outside the gene matches. The CDR3 coding sequence is TGCGCCAGCAGCTTGGATAGCGGGAGTGGCGGGGAGCTGTTTTTT. Translated: CASSLDSGSGGELFF.

This chain links TRBV25-1 with TRBJ2-1, with D possibly TRBD2 on 6 matching bases. Between the trimmed V and J ends, which lost 1 base and 1 base, there was a span of 8 bases. Germline CDR1 and CDR2: MGHDK and SYGVNS. The CDR3 covers 15 residues. The CDR3 loop is CASSESAGSYNEQFF. CDR3 coding DNA: TGTGCCAGCAGTGAATCGGCGGGATCCTACAATGAGCAGTTCTTC.

CDR3 bases: TGTGCCAGCACCGGGACAGGGGGACACATTCAGTACTTC. Translating gives CASTGTGGHIQYF. The V and J genes are TRBV2 and TRBJ2-4, with 11 positions matching TRBD1. From germline, CDR1 is SNHLY and CDR2 FYNNEI. V lost 7 bases, J lost 8 bases, and 4 bases stayed unmatched. The CDR3 has 13 amino acids.

The chain links TRBV7-8 to TRBJ2-6; 9 bases align to TRBD1. The CDR3 extends over 19 amino acids. After removal of 4 bases from V and 1 base from J, the junction contained 11 bases not matched to a gene. CDR1 is SGHVS, CDR2 FQNEAQ, per germline. The CDR3 DNA is TGTGCCAGCAGCTCGCACCTAGGGACAGGGAAGTCTGGGGCCAACGTCCTGACTTTC. It specifies CASSSHLGTGKSGANVLTF.

This clone was counted between two and nine times. V and J are TRBV30 and TRBJ1-5, with D possibly matching TRBD1 (6 bases). The CDR3 is 14 residues long. CDR1 GTSNPN and CDR2 SVGIG come from the germline V gene (reference sequence). The germline V and J ends were trimmed by 0 bases and 5 bases, with 11 bases remaining between them. Here the CDR3 reads CAWSVQGYDQPQHF. The CDR3 coding sequence is TGTGCCTGGAGTGTCCAGGGGTACGATCAGCCCCAGCATTTT.

This chain links TRBV10-3 with TRBJ2-3; 10 bases are a match to TRBD2. V trimming: 4 bases; J trimming: 4 bases; junction bases outside the gene matches: 5. The CDR3 contains 15 residues. The germline CDR1 and CDR2 sequences are ENHRY and SYGVKD. In DNA form, the CDR3 reads TGTGCCATCAGTGTTGGGACTAGCGCAGCAGATACGCAGTATTTT. Protein product: CAISVGTSAADTQYF.

The chain has TRBV13 and TRBJ1-3; the D gene is possibly TRBD1 (5 bases). CDR3 length: 15 residues. Trimming removed 5 bases from V and 4 bases from J, with 15 bases in between. CDR1 and CDR2 from the germline V gene are PRHDT and FYEKMQ (reference sequence). CDR3 nucleotide sequence: TGTGCCAGCAGCAACCGGAGGGGATTCGGAAACACCATATATTTT. Translated, it gives CASSNRRGFGNTIYF.